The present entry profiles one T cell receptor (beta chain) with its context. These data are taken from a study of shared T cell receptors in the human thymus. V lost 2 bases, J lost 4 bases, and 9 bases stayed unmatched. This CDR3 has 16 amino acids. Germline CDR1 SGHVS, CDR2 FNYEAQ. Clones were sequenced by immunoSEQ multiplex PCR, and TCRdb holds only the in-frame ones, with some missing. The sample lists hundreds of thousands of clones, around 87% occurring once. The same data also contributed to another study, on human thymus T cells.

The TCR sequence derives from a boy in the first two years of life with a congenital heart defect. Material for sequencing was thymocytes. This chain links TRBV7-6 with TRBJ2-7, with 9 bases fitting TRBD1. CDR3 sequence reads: CASSLFPGQGRYEQYF. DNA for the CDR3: TGTGCCAGCAGCTTATTCCCGGGACAGGGACGGTACGAGCAGTACTTC.